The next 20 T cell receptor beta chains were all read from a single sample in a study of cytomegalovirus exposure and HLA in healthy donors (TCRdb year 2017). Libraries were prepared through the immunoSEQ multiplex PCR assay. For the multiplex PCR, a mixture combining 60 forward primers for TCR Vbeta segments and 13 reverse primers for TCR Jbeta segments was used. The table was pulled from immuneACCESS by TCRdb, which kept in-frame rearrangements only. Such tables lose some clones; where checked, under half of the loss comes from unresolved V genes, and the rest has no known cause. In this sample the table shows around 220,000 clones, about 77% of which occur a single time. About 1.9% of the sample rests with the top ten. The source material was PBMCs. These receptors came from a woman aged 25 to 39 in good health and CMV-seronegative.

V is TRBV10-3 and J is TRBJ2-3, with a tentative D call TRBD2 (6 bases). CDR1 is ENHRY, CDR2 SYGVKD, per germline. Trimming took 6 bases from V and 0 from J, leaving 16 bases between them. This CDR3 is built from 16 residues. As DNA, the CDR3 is TGTGCCATCAGCGCACGTACGGGGGTAAGCACAGATACGCAGTATTTT. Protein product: CAISARTGVSTDTQYF.

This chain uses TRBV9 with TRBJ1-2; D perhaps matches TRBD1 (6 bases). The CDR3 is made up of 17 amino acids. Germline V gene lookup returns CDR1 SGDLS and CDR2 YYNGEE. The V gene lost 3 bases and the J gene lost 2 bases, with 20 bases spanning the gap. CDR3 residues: CASSAGGMQGLNYGYTF. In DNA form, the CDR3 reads TGTGCCAGCAGCGCGGGGGGCATGCAGGGCTTGAACTATGGCTACACCTTC.

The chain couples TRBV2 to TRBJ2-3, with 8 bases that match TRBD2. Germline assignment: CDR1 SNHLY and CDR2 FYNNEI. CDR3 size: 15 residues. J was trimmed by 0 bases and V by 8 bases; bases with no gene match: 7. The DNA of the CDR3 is TGTGCCAGCGGCTGGCTAGCGGGCAGCACAGATACGCAGTATTTT. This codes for CASGWLAGSTDTQYF.

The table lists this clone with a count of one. The DNA for the CDR3 is TGTGCCAGCAGCCTCCGACAGGGGGGTAACTATGGCTACACCTTC. Translation: CASSLRQGGNYGYTF. This rearrangement joins TRBV9 to TRBJ1-2; 9 bases match TRBD1. After removal of 4 bases from V and 1 base from J, the junction contained 5 bases not matched to a gene. The CDR3 loop spans 15 amino acids. Germline V gene lookup returns CDR1 SGDLS and CDR2 YYNGEE.

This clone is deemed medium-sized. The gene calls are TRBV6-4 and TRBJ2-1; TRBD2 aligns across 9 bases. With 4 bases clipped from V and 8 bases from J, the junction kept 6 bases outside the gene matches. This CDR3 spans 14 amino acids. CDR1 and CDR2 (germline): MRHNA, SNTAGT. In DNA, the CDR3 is TGTGCCAGCAGTGCTGGGACTAGCAGTGATGAGCAGTTCTTC. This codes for CASSAGTSSDEQFF.

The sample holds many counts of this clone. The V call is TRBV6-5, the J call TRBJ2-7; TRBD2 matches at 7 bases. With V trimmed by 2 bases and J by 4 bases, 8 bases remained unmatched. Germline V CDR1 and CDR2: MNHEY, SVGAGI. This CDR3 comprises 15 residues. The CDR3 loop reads CASSYMRASGYEQYF. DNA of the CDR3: TGTGCCAGCAGTTACATGCGGGCTAGCGGTTACGAGCAGTACTTC.

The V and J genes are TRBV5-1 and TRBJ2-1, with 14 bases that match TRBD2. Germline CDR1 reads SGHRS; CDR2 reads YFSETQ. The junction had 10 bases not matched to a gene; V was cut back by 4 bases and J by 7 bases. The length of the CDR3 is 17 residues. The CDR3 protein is CASSTRLAGGLGNEQFF. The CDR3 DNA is TGCGCCAGCAGCACTCGACTAGCGGGAGGGCTGGGAAATGAGCAGTTCTTC.

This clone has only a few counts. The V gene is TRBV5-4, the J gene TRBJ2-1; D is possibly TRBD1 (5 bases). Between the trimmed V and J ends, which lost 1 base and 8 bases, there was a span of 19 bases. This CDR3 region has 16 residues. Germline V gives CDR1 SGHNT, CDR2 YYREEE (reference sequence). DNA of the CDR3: TGTGCCAGCAGCTTGTATGGGGCCCTTTCAAGGGATGAGCAGTTCTTC. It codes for CASSLYGALSRDEQFF. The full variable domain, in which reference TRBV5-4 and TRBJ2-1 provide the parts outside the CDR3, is ETGVTQSPTHLIKTRGQQVTLRCSSQSGHNTVSWYQQALGQGPQFIFQYYREEENGRGNFPPRFSGLQFPNYSSELNVNALELDDSALYLCASSLYGALSRDEQFFGPGTRLTVL.

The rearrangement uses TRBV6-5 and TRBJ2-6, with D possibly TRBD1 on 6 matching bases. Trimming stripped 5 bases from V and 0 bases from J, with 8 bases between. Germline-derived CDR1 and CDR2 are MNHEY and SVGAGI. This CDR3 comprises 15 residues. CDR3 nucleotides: TGTGCCAGCAGTGCGACAGGCTCTGGGGCCAACGTCCTGACTTTC. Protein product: CASSATGSGANVLTF.

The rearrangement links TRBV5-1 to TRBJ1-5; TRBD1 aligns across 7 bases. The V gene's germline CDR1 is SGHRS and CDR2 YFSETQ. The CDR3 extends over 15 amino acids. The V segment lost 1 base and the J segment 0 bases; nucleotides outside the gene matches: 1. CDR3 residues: CASSLTGDSNQPQHF. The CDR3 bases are TGCGCCAGCAGCTTGACAGGGGATAGCAATCAGCCCCAGCATTTT. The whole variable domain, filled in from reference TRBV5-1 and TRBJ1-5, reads KAGVTQTPRYLIKTRGQQVTLSCSPISGHRSVSWYQQTPGQGLQFLFEYFSETQRNKGNFPGRFSGRQFSNSRSEMNVSTLELGDSALYLCASSLTGDSNQPQHFGDGTRLSIL.

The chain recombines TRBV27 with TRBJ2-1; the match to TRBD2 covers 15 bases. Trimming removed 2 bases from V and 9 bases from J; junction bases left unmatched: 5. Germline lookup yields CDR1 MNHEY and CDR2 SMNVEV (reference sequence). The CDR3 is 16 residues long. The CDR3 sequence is CASSLGTSGGQGEQFF. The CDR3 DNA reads TGTGCCAGCAGTTTAGGGACTAGCGGGGGGCAGGGTGAGCAGTTCTTC.

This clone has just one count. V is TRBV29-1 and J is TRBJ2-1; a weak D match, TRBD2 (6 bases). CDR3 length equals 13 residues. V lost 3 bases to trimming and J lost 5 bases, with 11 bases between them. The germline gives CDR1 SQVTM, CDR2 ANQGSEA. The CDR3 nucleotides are TGCAGCGTTGACCTCGGACTACACAATGAGCAGTTCTTC. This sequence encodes CSVDLGLHNEQFF.

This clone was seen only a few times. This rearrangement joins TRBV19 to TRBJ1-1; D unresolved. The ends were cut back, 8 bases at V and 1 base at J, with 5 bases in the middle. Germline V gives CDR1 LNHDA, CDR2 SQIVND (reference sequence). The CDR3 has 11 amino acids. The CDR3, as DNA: TGTGCCAGTCAACAGAACACTGAAGCTTTCTTT. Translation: CASQQNTEAFF.

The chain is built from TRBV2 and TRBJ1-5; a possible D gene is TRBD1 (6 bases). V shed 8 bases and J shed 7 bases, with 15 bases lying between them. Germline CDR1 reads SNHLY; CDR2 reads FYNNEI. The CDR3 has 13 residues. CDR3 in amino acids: CASGQGFRQPQHF. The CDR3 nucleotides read TGTGCCAGCGGTCAGGGGTTCAGGCAGCCCCAGCATTTT.

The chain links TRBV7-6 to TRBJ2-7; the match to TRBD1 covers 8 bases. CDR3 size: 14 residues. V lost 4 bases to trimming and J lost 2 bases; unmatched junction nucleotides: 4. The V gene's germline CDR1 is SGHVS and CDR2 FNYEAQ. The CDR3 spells CASSSSTGAYEQYF. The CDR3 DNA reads TGTGCCAGCAGCTCCTCGACAGGGGCCTACGAGCAGTACTTC.

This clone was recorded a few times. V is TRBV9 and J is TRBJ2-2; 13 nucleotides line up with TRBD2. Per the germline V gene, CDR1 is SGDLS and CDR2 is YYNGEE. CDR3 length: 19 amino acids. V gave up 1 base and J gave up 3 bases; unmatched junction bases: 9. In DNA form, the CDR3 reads TGTGCCAGCAGCGTAAAATTCGGGACTAGCGGGGACTACACCGGGGAGCTGTTTTTT. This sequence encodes CASSVKFGTSGDYTGELFF.

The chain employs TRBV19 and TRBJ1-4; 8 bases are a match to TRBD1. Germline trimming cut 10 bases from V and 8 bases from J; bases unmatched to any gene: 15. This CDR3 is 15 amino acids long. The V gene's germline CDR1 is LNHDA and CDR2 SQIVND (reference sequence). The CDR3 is CATNNVGTGKEKLFF. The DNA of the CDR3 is TGTGCCACCAACAACGTTGGGACAGGCAAGGAAAAACTGTTTTTT. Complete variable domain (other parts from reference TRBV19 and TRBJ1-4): DGGITQSPKYLFRKEGQNVTLSCEQNLNHDAMYWYRQDPGQGLRLIYYSQIVNDFQKGDIAEGYSVSREKKESFPLTVTSAQKNPTAFYLCATNNVGTGKEKLFFGSGTQLSVL.

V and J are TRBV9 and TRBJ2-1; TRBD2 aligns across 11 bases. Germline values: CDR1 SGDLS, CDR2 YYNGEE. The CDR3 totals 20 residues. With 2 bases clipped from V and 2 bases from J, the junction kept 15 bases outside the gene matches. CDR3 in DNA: TGTGCCAGCAGCGTTCAGGGGGGACTAGCGGTTTTTAGCCCCTACAATGAGCAGTTCTTC. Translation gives CASSVQGGLAVFSPYNEQFF.

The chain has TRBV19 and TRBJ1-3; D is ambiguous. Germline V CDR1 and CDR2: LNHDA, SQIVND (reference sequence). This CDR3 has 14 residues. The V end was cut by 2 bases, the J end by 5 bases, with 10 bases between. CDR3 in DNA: TGTGCCAGTAGTATACTGGGCAGCCGAAACACCATATATTTT. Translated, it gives CASSILGSRNTIYF.

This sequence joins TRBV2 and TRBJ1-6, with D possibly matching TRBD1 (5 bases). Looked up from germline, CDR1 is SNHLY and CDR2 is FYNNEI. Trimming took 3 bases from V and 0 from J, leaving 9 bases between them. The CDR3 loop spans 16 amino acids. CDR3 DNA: TGTGCCAGCAGTGAGGGGGGGAGCTCCTATAATTCACCCCTCCACTTT. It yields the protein CASSEGGSSYNSPLHF.